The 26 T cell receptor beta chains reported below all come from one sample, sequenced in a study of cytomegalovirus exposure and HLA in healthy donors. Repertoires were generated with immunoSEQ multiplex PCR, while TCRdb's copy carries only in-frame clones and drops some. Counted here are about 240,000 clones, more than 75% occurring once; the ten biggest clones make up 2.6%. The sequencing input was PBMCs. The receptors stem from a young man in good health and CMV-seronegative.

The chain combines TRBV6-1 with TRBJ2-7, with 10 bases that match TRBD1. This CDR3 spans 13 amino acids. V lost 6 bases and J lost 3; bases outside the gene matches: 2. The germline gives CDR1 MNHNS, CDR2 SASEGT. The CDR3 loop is CASRGTGVYEQYF. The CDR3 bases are TGTGCCAGCAGAGGGACAGGGGTCTACGAGCAGTACTTC.

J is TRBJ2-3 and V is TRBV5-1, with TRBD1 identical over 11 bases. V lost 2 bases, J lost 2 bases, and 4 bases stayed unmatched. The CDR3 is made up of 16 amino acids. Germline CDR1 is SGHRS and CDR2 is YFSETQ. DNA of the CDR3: TGCGCCAGCAGCTTAAGGACAGGGGGCCTCACAGATACGCAGTATTTT. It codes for CASSLRTGGLTDTQYF.

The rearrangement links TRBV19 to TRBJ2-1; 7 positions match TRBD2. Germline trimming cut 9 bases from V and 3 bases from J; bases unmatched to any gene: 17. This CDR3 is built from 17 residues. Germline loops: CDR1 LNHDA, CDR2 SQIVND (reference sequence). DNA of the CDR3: TGTGCCAGCGCCAACCGGGACCTCGCTAGCGGCTACAATGAGCAGTTCTTC. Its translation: CASANRDLASGYNEQFF. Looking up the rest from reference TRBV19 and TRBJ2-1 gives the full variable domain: DGGITQSPKYLFRKEGQNVTLSCEQNLNHDAMYWYRQDPGQGLRLIYYSQIVNDFQKGDIAEGYSVSREKKESFPLTVTSAQKNPTAFYLCASANRDLASGYNEQFFGPGTRLTVL.

The CDR3 spells CASTAGGVGTLGYTF. The DNA of the CDR3 is TGTGCCAGCACCGCCGGGGGTGTGGGGACTCTGGGCTACACCTTC. The chain uses TRBV28 and TRBJ1-2; D is possibly TRBD1 (5 bases). The CDR3 totals 15 residues. Germline values: CDR1 MDHEN, CDR2 SYDVKM. Trimming cost V 7 bases and J 8 bases, with 23 bases left between them.

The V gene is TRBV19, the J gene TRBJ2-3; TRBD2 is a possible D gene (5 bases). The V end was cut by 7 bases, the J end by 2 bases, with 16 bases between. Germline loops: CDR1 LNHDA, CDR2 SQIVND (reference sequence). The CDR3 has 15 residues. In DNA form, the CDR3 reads TGTGCCAGTAATGAGGGAACCTTTCTCACAGATACGCAGTATTTT. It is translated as CASNEGTFLTDTQYF.

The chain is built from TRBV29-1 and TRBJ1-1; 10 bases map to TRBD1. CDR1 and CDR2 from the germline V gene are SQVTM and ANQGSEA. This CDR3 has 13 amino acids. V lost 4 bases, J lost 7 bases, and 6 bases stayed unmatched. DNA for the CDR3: TGCAGCGTTGGTTTGACAGGGGGCTTTGAAGCTTTCTTT. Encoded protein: CSVGLTGGFEAFF. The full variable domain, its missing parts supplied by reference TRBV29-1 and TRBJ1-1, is SAVISQKPSRDICQRGTSLTIQCQVDSQVTMMFWYRQQPGQSLTLIATANQGSEATYESGFVIDKFPISRPNLTFSTLTVSNMSPEDSSIYLCSVGLTGGFEAFFGQGTRLTVV.

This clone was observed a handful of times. CDR3 loop: CAWSGTQNSPLHF. For the CDR3, the DNA is TGTGCCTGGTCCGGGACACAAAATTCACCCCTCCACTTT. The chain recombines TRBV30 with TRBJ1-6, with a weak D call TRBD1 (6 bases). The germline CDR1 and CDR2 sequences are GTSNPN and SVGIG (reference sequence). The germline V and J ends were trimmed by 5 bases and 7 bases, with 12 bases remaining between them. CDR3 length equals 13 residues.

CDR3: CASSPFRGIGGNYGYTF. The DNA of the CDR3 is TGTGCCAGCAGTCCATTTAGGGGAATCGGGGGGAACTATGGCTACACCTTC. J is TRBJ1-2 and V is TRBV27; possible D gene TRBD1, 5 bases. The ends were cut back, 5 bases at V and 2 bases at J, with 21 bases in the middle. Germline-derived CDR1 and CDR2 are MNHEY and SMNVEV (reference sequence). The length of the CDR3 is 17 residues.

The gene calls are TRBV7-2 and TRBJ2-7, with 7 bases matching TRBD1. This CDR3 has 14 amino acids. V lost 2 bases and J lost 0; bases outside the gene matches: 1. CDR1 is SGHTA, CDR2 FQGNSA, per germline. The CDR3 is CASSLNRGSYEQYF. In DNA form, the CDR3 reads TGTGCCAGCAGCTTAAACAGGGGCTCCTACGAGCAGTACTTC.

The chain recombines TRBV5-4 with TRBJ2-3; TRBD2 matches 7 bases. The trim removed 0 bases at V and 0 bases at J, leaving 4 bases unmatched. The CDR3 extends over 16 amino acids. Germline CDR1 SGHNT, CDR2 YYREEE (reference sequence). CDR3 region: CASSLGGGASTDTQYF. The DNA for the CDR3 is TGTGCCAGCAGCTTGGGGGGAGGGGCGAGCACAGATACGCAGTATTTT. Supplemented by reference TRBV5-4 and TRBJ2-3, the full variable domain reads ETGVTQSPTHLIKTRGQQVTLRCSSQSGHNTVSWYQQALGQGPQFIFQYYREEENGRGNFPPRFSGLQFPNYSSELNVNALELDDSALYLCASSLGGGASTDTQYFGPGTRLTVL.

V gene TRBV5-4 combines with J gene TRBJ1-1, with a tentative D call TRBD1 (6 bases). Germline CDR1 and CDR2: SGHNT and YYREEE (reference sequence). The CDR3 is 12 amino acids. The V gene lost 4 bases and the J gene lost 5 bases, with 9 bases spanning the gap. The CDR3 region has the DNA TGTGCCAGCAGCCCAGGGGAGACTGAAGCTTTCTTT. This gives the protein CASSPGETEAFF.

DNA of the CDR3: TGCGCCAGCAGCTATACAGGGGTGGCAACTGAAGCTTTCTTT. Protein sequence: CASSYTGVATEAFF. This chain links TRBV5-1 with TRBJ1-1; TRBD1 aligns across 7 bases. The CDR3 extends over 14 amino acids. Losses at the gene ends were 3 bases for V and 5 bases for J; bases not matched to a gene: 7. Germline values: CDR1 SGHRS, CDR2 YFSETQ.

The CDR3 loop reads CATWSGEAHQETQYF. In DNA form, the CDR3 reads TGTGCCACCTGGTCGGGGGAGGCCCACCAAGAGACCCAGTACTTC. This chain uses TRBV10-3 with TRBJ2-5; tentatively, D is TRBD2 (6 bases). V lost 10 bases and J 0 bases, leaving 18 bases between the germline ends. CDR1 is ENHRY, CDR2 SYGVKD, per germline. The CDR3 runs 15 residues.

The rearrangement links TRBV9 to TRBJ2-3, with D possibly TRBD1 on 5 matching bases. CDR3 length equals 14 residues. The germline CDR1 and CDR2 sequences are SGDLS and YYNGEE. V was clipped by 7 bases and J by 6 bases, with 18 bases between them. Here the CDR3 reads CASSSARASDTQYF. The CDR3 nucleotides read TGTGCCAGCTCCAGTGCCAGGGCTTCCGATACGCAGTATTTT.

For the CDR3, the DNA is TGTGCCATCAGGGGCGGGACAGTTTTACCTGGAAACACCATATATTTT. It is translated as CAIRGGTVLPGNTIYF. The V and J genes are TRBV10-3 and TRBJ1-3; the match to TRBD1 covers 7 bases. The length of the CDR3 is 16 residues. V lost 6 bases and J lost 2; bases outside the gene matches: 10. Looked up from germline, CDR1 is ENHRY and CDR2 is SYGVKD.

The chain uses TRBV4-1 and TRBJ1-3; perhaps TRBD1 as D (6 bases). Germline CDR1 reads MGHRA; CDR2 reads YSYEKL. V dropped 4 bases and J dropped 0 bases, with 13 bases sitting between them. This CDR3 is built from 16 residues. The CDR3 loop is CASSPRPDSSGNTIYF. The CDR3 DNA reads TGCGCCAGCAGCCCTCGGCCGGACAGCTCTGGAAACACCATATATTTT.

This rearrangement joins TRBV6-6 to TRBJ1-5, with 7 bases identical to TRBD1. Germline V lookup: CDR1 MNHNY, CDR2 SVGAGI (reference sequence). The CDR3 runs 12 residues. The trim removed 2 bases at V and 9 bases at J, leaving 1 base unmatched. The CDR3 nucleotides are TGTGCCAGCAGTTACGGGGACAGGCCCCAGCATTTT. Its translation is CASSYGDRPQHF.

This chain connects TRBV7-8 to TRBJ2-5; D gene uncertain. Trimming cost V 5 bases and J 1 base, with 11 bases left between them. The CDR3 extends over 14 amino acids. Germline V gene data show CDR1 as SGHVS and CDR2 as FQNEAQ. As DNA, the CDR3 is TGTGCCAGCAGCCTCCCAAGCCTCCAAGAGACCCAGTACTTC. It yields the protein CASSLPSLQETQYF.

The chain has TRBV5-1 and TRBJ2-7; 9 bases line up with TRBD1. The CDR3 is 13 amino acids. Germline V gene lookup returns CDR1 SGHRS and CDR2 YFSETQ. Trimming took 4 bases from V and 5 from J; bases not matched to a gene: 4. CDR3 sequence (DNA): TGCGCCAGCAGCCAGGACAGGGGCAACGAGCAGTACTTC. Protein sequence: CASSQDRGNEQYF.

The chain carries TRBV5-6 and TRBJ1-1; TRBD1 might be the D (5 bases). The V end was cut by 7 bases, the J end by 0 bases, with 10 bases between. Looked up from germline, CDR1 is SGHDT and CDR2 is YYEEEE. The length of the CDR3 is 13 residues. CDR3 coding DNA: TGTGCCAGCCTGCGGGGGGTGAACACTGAAGCTTTCTTT. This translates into CASLRGVNTEAFF.

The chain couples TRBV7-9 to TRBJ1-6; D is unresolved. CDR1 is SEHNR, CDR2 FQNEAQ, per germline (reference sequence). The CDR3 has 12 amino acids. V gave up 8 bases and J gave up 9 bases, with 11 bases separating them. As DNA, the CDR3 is TGTGCCAGCCACGTGCGAGGTTCACCCCTCCACTTT. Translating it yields CASHVRGSPLHF. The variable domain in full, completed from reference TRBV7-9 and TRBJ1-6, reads DTGVSQNPRHKITKRGQNVTFRCDPISEHNRLYWYRQTLGQGPEFLTYFQNEAQLEKSRLLSDRFSAERPKGSFSTLEIQRTEQGDSAMYLCASHVRGSPLHFGNGTRLTVT.

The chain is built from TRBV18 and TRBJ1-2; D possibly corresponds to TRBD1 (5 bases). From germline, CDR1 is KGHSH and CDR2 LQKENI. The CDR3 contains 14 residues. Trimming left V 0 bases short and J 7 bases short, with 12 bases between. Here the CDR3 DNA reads TGTGCCAGCTCACCACCGGGGGGACCGAGTGGCTACACCTTC. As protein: CASSPPGGPSGYTF.

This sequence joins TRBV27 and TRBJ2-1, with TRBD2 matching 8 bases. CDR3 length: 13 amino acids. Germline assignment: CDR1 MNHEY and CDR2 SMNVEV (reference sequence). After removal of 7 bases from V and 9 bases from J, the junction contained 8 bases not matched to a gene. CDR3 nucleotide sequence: TGTGCCAGCACCGAGCGGGAGACGGGTGAGCAGTTCTTC. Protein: CASTERETGEQFF.

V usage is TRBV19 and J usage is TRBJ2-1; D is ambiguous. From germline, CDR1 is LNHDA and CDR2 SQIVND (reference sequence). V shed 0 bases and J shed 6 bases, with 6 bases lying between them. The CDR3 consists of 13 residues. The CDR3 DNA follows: TGTGCCAGTAGTATAGAATCCCTCAATGAGCAGTTCTTC. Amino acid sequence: CASSIESLNEQFF.

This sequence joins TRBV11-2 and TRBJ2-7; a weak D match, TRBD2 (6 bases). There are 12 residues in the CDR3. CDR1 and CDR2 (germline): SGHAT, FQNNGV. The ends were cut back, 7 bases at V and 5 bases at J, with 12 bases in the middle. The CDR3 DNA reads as TGTGCCAGCACCTTCACGGGGGACGAGCAGTACTTC. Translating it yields CASTFTGDEQYF.

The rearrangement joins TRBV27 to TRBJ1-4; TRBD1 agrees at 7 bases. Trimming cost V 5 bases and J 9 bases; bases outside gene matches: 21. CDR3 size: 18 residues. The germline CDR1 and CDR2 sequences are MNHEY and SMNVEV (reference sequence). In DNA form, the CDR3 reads TGTGCCAGCAGTGCTTATCCCCAGACAGGGCACGAGACGAAAAAACTGTTTTTT. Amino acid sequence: CASSAYPQTGHETKKLFF.